The 3 T cell receptor beta chains reported below all come from one sample, sequenced in a study of Ad26.COV2.S vaccination and SARS-CoV-2 variants. Treatment specified: roughly 20 received Ad26.COV2.S at low or high dose, single or two shots; a few received placebo; per-sample allocation not given. Sampling happened 63 days after the first vaccine or placebo injection. Libraries were prepared by immunoSEQ multiplex PCR; TCRdb keeps only in-frame clonotypes and omits some of them. The data contain roughly 300,000 clones, 88% of them singletons. The sample in question was peripheral blood, obtained in a trial of Ad26.COV2.S vaccine versus placebo. The receptors here all came from a person between 18 and 59 years old who received the Ad26.COV2.S COVID-19 vaccine or a placebo.

The chain employs TRBV28 and TRBJ2-3; the D gene is possibly TRBD1 (5 bases). Germline V gene lookup returns CDR1 MDHEN and CDR2 SYDVKM. Trimming stripped 5 bases from V and 4 bases from J, with 13 bases between. There are 14 residues in the CDR3. The CDR3 spells CASSTGRDSDTQYF. The CDR3 nucleotides are TGTGCCAGCAGTACGGGCAGGGATTCAGATACGCAGTATTTT.

This clone was observed a few times. This chain joins TRBV7-6 and TRBJ2-7, with 11 bases fitting TRBD1. Germline lookup yields CDR1 SGHVS and CDR2 FNYEAQ. The V gene end was trimmed by 6 bases and the J gene end by 5 bases; junction bases not matched to a gene: 3. The CDR3 spans 13 residues. CDR3: CASRGTGGNEQYF. In nucleotides, the CDR3 is TGTGCCAGCAGAGGGACAGGGGGAAACGAGCAGTACTTC.

This clone was detected once. The rearrangement joins TRBV28 to TRBJ1-2; D remains unclear. Germline CDR1 reads MDHEN; CDR2 reads SYDVKM. This CDR3 comprises 11 residues. The ends were cut back, 6 bases at V and 8 bases at J, with 10 bases in the middle. The CDR3 sequence: CASSLDRGYTF. The CDR3 DNA reads as TGTGCCAGCAGCCTAGACCGGGGCTACACCTTC.